This is a list of T cell receptor beta chains from one sample in a study of blood T cells in healthy people across ages. A single record per CDR3 protein comes from TCRdb applying MiXCR to the 5' RACE reads. The table has more than 750,000 distinct CDR3 sequences, around 29% seen once. This same sample was also part of a study on T cells of mothers and their children.

Sequencing used blood. All receptors come from a woman aged 40 to 49 in good health. Both conserved end residues are part of each CDR3. A D gene is named only where the DNA matches it firmly. For some rows the clone size is stated as once, few or many, or as a class when expanded; others skip it.

TRBJ2-3 TRBV14 NA many TGTGCCAGCAGCCAAGCGATTAGCGCTGATACGCAGTATTTT CASSQAISADTQYF
TRBJ2-2 TRBV7-8 NA NA TGTGCCAGCAGCTTAGGCCAGGTCAAGGACGGGGAGCTGTTTTTT CASSLGQVKDGELFF
TRBJ1-1 TRBV5-1 NA NA TGCGCCAGCAGCTTGCCGGGGCTAAATGAAGCTTTCTTT CASSLPGLNEAFF
TRBJ2-3 TRBV11-3 NA NA TGTGCCAGCAGCTATGACAGTAGCACAGATACGCAGTATTTT CASSYDSSTDTQYF
TRBJ2-5 TRBV9 TRBD2 few TGTGCCAGCAACGTCGGTAGCGGGGGACAAGAGACCCAGTACTTC CASNVGSGGQETQYF
TRBJ2-1 TRBV12-3/TRBV12-4 NA many TGTGCCAGCAGTTCATTTGGCAATGAGCAGTTCTTC CASSSFGNEQFF
TRBJ2-4 TRBV18 TRBD1 many TGTGCCAGCTCCCCTCAGGGGGAAACCAAAAACATTCAGTACTTC CASSPQGETKNIQYF
TRBJ2-7 TRBV28 TRBD2 NA TGTGCCAGCAGTCTACTAGCGGGGGTCCACGAGCAGTACTTC CASSLLAGVHEQYF
TRBJ2-7 TRBV7-2 NA many TGTGCCAGCAGCTCCTTCAGTGGCGAGCAGTACTTC CASSSFSGEQYF
TRBJ2-3 TRBV4-1 NA NA TGCGCCAGCAGCCAAGGGTTATGGGGCCGACAGTCTAGCACAGATACGCAGTATTTT CASSQGLWGRQSSTDTQYF
TRBJ1-5 TRBV7-2 NA NA TGTGCCAGCAGCTTAGCGGGGGTGGCAGTGGGTCAGCCCCAGCATTTT CASSLAGVAVGQPQHF
TRBJ1-1 TRBV6-6 NA NA TGTGCCAGCAGACTTTTTAACAGCGAGAACACTGAAGCTTTCTTT CASRLFNSENTEAFF
TRBJ2-1 TRBV12-3/TRBV12-4 TRBD2 NA TGTGCCAGCCATGAGTGGGGCGGGGGGTCATACGATGAGCAGTTCTTC CASHEWGGGSYDEQFF
TRBJ1-1 TRBV19 TRBD1 NA TGTGCCAGTAGTACGCCGGGACAGCCAACTGGGCCCGAAGCTTTCTTT CASSTPGQPTGPEAFF
TRBJ1-6 TRBV7-8 NA many TGTGCCAGCAGCCCCCCGGCGGTACGAGATTCACCCCTCCACTTT CASSPPAVRDSPLHF
TRBJ2-7 TRBV27 TRBD2 NA TGTGCCAGCAGTTTCTCCCGGGGGGGAGTCTACGAGCAGTACTTC CASSFSRGGVYEQYF
TRBJ1-2 TRBV30 TRBD1 NA TGTGCTACAGGGGTTAACTATGGCTACACCTTC CATGVNYGYTF
TRBJ2-1 TRBV4-1 NA many TGCGCCAGCAGCCAAGGGGCCCCGGGGTTCTACAATGAGCAGTTCTTC CASSQGAPGFYNEQFF
TRBJ2-7 TRBV28 NA NA TGTGCCAGCAGTTCAGGGAACTACGAGCAGTACTTC CASSSGNYEQYF
TRBJ2-7 TRBV7-8 TRBD1 NA TGTGCCAGCAGCCTAACCGGGACAGGGAATCACAAGCAGTACTTC CASSLTGTGNHKQYF
TRBJ2-3 TRBV4-3 NA many TGCGCCAGCAGCCAAGATTGGGCCTCCTCCGCAGATACGCAGTATTTT CASSQDWASSADTQYF
TRBJ1-1 TRBV3-1 NA NA TGTGCCAGCAGCCAACTTATGATGAACACTGAAGCTTTCTTT CASSQLMMNTEAFF
TRBJ2-1 TRBV20-1 NA NA TGCAGTACCCCGGGAAGGGACTCAAGCTCCTACAATGAGCAGTTCTTC CSTPGRDSSSYNEQFF